In its sample, the clone carrying this TCR beta chain was seen a few times. The study ran its PCR with 60 Vbeta and 13 Jbeta primers. Using immunoSEQ multiplex PCR, the repertoire was profiled, and TCRdb retains in-frame clones only, with some absent. The sample lists over 150,000 clones, over 70% occurring once. Germline CDR1 reads MGHRA; CDR2 reads YSYEKL. The CDR3 is 17 amino acids. Trimming stripped 0 bases from V and 3 bases from J, with 15 bases between. This sample is drawn from a study of cytomegalovirus exposure and HLA in healthy donors. Source material: PBMCs. J is TRBJ1-3 and V is TRBV4-1; D unresolved. The TCR sequence derives from a man aged 25 to 40 in good health and CMV-seropositive. As DNA, the CDR3 is TGCGCCAGCAGCCAAGAAGGGCGGGGAACTGGTGGAAACACCATATATTTT. As protein: CASSQEGRGTGGNTIYF.